This T cell receptor (beta chain) was sequenced during a study of CD8+ T cells in alopecia areata. Points from the study as a whole: Higher clonality than in normal scalp was seen in lesional scalp, especially alopecia totalis/universalis.

CDR1 and CDR2 (germline): SGHVS, FQNEAQ. V shed 5 bases and J 3 bases; nucleotides not matched to a gene: 12. The CDR3 length is 20 residues. TCR sequencing used cDNA made by reverse transcription of extracted RNA. Assay: immunoSEQ multiplex PCR; the TCRdb copy retains only in-frame clones and omits some. The sample consists of 200,000 to 250,000 clones, 50% to 65% of them appearing once. PBMCs, the starting material, were the source of sorted CD4+ and CD8+ T cells. Regarding this clone: The antigen is not known.

This chain links TRBV7-8 with TRBJ2-2, with 16 bases lining up with TRBD2. The origin of this receptor is a human donor with alopecia areata. The sample here was CD4+ T cells sorted from blood, taken at week 0. The DNA of the CDR3 is TGTGCCAGCAGCGGGACTAGCGGGAGGGCCCTCCAGGGGTACACCGGGGAGCTGTTTTTT. Protein product: CASSGTSGRALQGYTGELFF.